This T cell receptor (beta chain) was observed in a study of Ad26.COV2.S vaccination and SARS-CoV-2 variants. CDR1 and CDR2 (germline): SQVTM, ANQGSEA. CDR3 length: 13 residues. The V segment lost 0 bases and the J segment 5 bases; nucleotides outside the gene matches: 4. Treatment described: approximately 18 received Ad26.COV2.S at low or high dose, single or two shots; a few received placebo; per-sample allocation not given. Samples analyzed were those drawn on day 63 after the first vaccine or placebo injection. Method: immunoSEQ multiplex PCR; TCRdb's copy keeps in-frame clones and lacks some. The sample lists under 550,000 clones; approximately 90% were seen once.

The gene calls are TRBV29-1 and TRBJ2-7; 7 nucleotides agree with TRBD2. This clonotype originated in a person between 18 and 60 years old who received the Ad26.COV2.S COVID-19 vaccine or a placebo. Sequences were derived from peripheral blood, sampled in a trial of Ad26.COV2.S vaccine versus placebo. In nucleotides, the CDR3 is TGCAGCGTTGAAGAGGGGGGGTCTGACGAGCAGTACTTC. The encoded protein is CSVEEGGSDEQYF.